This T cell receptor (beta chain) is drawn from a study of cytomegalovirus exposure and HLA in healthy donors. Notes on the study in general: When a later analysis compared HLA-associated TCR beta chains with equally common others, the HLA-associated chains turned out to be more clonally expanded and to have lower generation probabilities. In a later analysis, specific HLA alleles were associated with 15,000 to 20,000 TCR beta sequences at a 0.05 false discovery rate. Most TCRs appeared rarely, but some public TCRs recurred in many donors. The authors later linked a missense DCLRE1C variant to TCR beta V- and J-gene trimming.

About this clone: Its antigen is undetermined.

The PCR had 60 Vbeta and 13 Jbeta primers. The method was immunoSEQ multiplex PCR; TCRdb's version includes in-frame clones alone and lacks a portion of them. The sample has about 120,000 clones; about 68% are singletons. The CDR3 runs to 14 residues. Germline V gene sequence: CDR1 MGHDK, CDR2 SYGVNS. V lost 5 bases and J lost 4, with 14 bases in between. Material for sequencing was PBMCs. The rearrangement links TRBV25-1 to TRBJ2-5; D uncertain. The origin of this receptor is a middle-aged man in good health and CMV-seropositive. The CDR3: CASSPPAGVETQYF. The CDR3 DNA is TGTGCCAGCAGTCCGCCCGCAGGTGTAGAGACCCAGTACTTC. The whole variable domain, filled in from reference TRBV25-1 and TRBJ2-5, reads EADIYQTPRYLVIGTGKKITLECSQTMGHDKMYWYQQDPGMELHLIHYSYGVNSTEKGDLSSESTVSRIRTEHFPLTLESARPSHTSQYLCASSPPAGVETQYFGPGTRLLVL.